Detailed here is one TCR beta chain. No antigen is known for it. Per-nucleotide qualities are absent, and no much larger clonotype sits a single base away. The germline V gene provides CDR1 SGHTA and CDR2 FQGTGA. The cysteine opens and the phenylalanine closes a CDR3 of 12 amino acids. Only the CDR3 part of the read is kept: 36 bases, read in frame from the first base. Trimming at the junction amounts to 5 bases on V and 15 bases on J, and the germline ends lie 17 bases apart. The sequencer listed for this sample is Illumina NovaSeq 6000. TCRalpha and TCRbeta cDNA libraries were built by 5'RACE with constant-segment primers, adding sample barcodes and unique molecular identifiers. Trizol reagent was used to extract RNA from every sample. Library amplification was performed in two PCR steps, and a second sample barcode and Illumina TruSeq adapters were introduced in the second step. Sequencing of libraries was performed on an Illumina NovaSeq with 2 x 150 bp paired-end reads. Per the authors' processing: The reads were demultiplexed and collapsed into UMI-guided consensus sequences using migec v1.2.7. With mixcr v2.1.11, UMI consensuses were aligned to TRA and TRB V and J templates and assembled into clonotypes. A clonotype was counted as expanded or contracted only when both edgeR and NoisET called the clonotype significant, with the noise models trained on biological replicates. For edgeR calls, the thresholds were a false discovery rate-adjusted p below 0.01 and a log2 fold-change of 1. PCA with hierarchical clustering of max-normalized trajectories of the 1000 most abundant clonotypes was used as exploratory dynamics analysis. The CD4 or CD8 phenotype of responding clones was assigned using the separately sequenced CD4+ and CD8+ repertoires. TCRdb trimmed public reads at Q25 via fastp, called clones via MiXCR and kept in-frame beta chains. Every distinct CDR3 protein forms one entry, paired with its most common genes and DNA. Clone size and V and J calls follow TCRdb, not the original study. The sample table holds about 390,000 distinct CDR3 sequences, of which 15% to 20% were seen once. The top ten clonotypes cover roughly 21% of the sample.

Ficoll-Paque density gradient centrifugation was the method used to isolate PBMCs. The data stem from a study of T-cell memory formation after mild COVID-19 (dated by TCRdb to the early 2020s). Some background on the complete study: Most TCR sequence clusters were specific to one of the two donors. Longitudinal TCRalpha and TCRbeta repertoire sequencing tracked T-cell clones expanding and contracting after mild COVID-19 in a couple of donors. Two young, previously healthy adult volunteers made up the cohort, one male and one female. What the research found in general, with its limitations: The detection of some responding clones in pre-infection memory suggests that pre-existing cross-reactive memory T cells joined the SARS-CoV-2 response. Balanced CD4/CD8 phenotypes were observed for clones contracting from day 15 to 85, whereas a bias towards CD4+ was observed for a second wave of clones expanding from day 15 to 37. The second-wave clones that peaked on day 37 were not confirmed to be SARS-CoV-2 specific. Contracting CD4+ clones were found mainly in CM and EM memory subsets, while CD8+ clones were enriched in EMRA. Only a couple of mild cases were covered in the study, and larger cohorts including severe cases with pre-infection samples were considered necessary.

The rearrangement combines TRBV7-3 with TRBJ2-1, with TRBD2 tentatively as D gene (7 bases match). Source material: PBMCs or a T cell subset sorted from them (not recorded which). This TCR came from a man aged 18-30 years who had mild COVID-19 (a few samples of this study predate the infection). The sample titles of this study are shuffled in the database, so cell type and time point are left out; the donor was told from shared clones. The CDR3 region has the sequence CASSQGRGARFF. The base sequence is TGTGCCAGCAGCCAAGGACGGGGGGCTCGGTTCTTC.